This TCR beta chain was captured in a study of cytomegalovirus exposure and HLA in healthy donors. Broader study findings: Association of some 18,000 TCR beta sequences with HLA alleles was found at 0.05 false discovery rate in a later analysis.

As concerns this clone: The target antigen is unknown.

PCR primers comprised 60 Vbeta and 13 Jbeta primers. Sequencing used immunoSEQ multiplex PCR; TCRdb keeps in-frame clones, though not all of them. The sample gives about 160,000 clones, 84% of which show up once; around 0.93% is in the top ten. J was trimmed by 2 bases and V by 6 bases; bases with no gene match: 4. There are 16 residues in the CDR3. Germline CDR1 is SNHLY and CDR2 is FYNNEI. This TCR derives from a man aged 25 to 40 in good health and CMV-seronegative. The chain couples TRBV2 to TRBJ2-3; TRBD2 aligns across 14 bases. The specimen sequenced was PBMCs. In nucleotides, the CDR3 is TGTGCCAGCAGAAAGACTAGCGGGGGGGACACAGATACGCAGTATTTT. Its translation: CASRKTSGGDTDTQYF.